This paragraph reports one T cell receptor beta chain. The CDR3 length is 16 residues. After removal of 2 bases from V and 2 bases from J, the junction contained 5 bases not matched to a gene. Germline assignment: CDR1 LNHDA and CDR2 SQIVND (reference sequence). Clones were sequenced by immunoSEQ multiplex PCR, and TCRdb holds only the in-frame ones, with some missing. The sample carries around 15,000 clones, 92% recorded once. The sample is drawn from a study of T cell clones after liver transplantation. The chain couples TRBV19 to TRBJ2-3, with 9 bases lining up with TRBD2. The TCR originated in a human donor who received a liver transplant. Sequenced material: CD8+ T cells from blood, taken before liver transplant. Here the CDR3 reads CASSISSGINTDTQYF. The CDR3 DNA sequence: TGTGCCAGTAGTATATCTAGCGGGATAAACACAGATACGCAGTATTTT.